The 6 T cell receptor beta chains presented below share a single source sample, sequenced in a study of OX40 agonist ivuxolimab in advanced cancers. TCRdb keeps only in-frame clones here, not all; method: immunoSEQ multiplex PCR. This sample has over 70,000 clones, with 70% to 90% found just once. The source material was CD4+ or CD8+ T cells sorted from blood, sampled in a trial of the OX40 agonist ivuxolimab. These receptor sequences come from an adult with an advanced solid tumor such as melanoma, head and neck, liver or kidney cancer.

The CDR3 sequence: CASKTGQETQYF. The CDR3 DNA reads as TGCGCCAGCAAAACGGGCCAAGAGACCCAGTACTTC. This sequence joins TRBV5-1 and TRBJ2-5, with D hard to call. Germline V gene lookup returns CDR1 SGHRS and CDR2 YFSETQ. The CDR3 contains 12 residues. Trimming removed 6 bases from V and 1 base from J, with 7 bases in between.

The chain carries TRBV28 and TRBJ2-7; D not certain. The CDR3 spans 15 residues. From germline, CDR1 is MDHEN and CDR2 SYDVKM. V was trimmed by 1 base and J by 2 bases, leaving 12 bases between them. This CDR3 reads CASSLSLLTPYEQYF. In DNA, the CDR3 is TGTGCCAGCAGTTTATCACTACTAACTCCCTACGAGCAGTACTTC.

The gene calls are TRBV5-4 and TRBJ2-5, with D possibly matching TRBD2 (6 bases). The CDR3 is made up of 15 amino acids. Per the germline V gene, CDR1 is SGHNT and CDR2 is YYREEE (reference sequence). Trimming pared 4 bases from V and 2 bases from J, leaving 15 bases between. The CDR3 reads CASSGQTEGQETQYF. In DNA, the CDR3 is TGTGCCAGCAGCGGCCAGACGGAGGGGCAAGAGACCCAGTACTTC.

The chain links TRBV30 to TRBJ2-7; 7 bases map to TRBD1. The junction had 10 bases not matched to a gene; V was cut back by 1 base and J by 7 bases. CDR1 and CDR2 from the germline V gene are GTSNPN and SVGIG (reference sequence). The CDR3 is made up of 14 amino acids. The CDR3 reads CAWSGGRGLDEQYF. The CDR3 DNA sequence: TGTGCCTGGAGTGGGGGAAGGGGGCTGGATGAGCAGTACTTC.

This chain uses TRBV6-5 with TRBJ2-5; D remains unclear. The DNA end lines up better with TRBJ2-7; the J call may be wrong. The CDR3 length is 12 residues. The V gene's germline CDR1 is MNHEY and CDR2 SVGAGI. CDR3: CASSQDGYEQYF. As DNA, the CDR3 is TGTGCCAGCAGCCAGGACGGTTACGAGCAGTACTTC.

The chain carries TRBV7-2 and TRBJ2-7; TRBD1 or TRBD2 may be the D gene (5 bases each). Germline assignment: CDR1 SGHTA and CDR2 FQGNSA. The V end lost 2 bases, the J end lost 0 bases, and 8 bases lay between the germline ends. The CDR3 has 14 residues. The CDR3 DNA reads as TGTGCCAGCAGCTTAAAGGGGAGCTCCTACGAGCAGTACTTC. Residues: CASSLKGSSYEQYF.